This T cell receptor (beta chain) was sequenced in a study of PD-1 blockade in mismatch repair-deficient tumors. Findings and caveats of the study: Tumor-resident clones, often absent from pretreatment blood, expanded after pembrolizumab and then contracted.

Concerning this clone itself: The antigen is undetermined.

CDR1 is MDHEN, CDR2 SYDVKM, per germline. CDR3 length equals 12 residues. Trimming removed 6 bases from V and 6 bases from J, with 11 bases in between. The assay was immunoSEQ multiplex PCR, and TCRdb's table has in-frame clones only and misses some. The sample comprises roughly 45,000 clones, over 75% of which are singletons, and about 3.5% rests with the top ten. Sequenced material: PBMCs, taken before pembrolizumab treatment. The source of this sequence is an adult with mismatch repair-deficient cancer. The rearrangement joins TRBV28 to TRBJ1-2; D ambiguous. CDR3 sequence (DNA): TGTGCCAGCAGCACACGGGAGGATGGCTACACCTTC. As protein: CASSTREDGYTF.